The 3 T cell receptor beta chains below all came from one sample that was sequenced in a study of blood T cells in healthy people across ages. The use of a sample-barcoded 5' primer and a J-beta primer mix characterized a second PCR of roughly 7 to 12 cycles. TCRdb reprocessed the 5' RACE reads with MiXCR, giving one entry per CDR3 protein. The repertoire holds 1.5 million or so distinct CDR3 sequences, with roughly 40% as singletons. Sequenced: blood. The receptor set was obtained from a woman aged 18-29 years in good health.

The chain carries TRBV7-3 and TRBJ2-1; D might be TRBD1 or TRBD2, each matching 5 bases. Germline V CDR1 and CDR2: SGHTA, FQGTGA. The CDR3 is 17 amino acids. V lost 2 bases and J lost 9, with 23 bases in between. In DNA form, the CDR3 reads TGTGCCAGCAGCTTATTGGGGGTCGGGGCCTCAGGAAGTGAGCAGTTCTTC. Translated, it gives CASSLLGVGASGSEQFF. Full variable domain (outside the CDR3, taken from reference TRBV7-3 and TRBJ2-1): GAGVSQTPSNKVTEKGKYVELRCDPISGHTALYWYRQSLGQGPEFLIYFQGTGAADDSGLPNDRFFAVRPEGSVSTLKIQRTERGDSAVYLCASSLLGVGASGSEQFFGPGTRLTVL.

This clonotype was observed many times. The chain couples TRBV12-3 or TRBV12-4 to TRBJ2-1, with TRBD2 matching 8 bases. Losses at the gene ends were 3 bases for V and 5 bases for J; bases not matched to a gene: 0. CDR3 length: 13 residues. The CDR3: CASSFSGNNEQFF. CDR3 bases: TGTGCCAGCAGTTTTAGCGGGAACAATGAGCAGTTCTTC.

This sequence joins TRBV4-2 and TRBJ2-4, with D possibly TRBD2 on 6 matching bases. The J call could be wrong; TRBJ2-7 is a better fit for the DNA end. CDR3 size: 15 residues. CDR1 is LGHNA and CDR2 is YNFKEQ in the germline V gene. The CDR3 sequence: CASSQSRAGPYEQYF. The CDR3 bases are TGTGCCAGCAGCCAATCCCGAGCGGGCCCCTACGAGCAGTACTTC.